This TCR beta chain was documented in a study of shared clonotypes between healthy human individuals (dated by TCRdb to the early 2020s). Regarding the study in general: The cohort comprised two women and a few men aged 18 to 49 years. Blood TCR repertoires of 5 or 6 healthy adults were deeply sequenced to estimate repertoire size and the extent of clonotype sharing between individuals. To increase sequencing depth and limit assay-specific biases, different laboratories used diverse techniques to prepare libraries and sequence TCR repertoires. For each donor, three plates each were used for CD4 naive and CD4 memory, two plates were used for CD8 naive, and one plate was used for CD8 memory. Between about 0.8 and 8.9 billion PBMCs per donor were obtained by leukapheresis. Findings and caveats that apply to the study as a whole: Sampling was restricted to blood, and TCR repertoires in tissue are likely to differ from TCR repertoires in blood. Naive subsets generally had larger estimated clonotype richness than memory subsets. Higher generation probabilities were observed for clonotypes shared by all four sorted-subset donors than for non-shared clonotypes. Incomplete sequencing was indicated by rarefaction of sorted-subset datasets, despite the large sequencing depth. Based on pairwise subsampling, the degree of clonotype sharing among donors was expected to be affected by sequencing depth. Because the study included only a small number of donors, the genetic and exposure-history diversity represented was limited. Sharing across a few donors was observed for about 5% of naive CD4, under 4% of naive CD8, around 2.5% of memory CD4, and approximately 0.41% of memory CD8 clonotypes.

TCR CDR3 regions were amplified from genomic DNA by multiplex PCR using the deep immunoSEQ assay. Genomic DNA extracted from each cell subset was distributed evenly over all wells of several immunoSEQ 96-well plates, and each plate served as one replicate. For sorted subsets, 150 to 200 ng genomic DNA, equal to 30,000 to 35,000 T cell genomes, was loaded into each replicate PCR. Purified libraries were measured with a Qubit 3.0 fluorometer, size-checked on a Bioanalyzer 2100, and measured again with the KAPA Library Quantification kit. A separate single-read 150-cycle Illumina NextSeq 550 flow cell was used to sequence each immunoSEQ 96-well plate. On the authors' methods: The immunoSEQ output contained only junctional sequences without quality scores, so filtering could not match that applied to full-length reads. Sequences were annotated with PyIR, a Python wrapper for IgBLAST v1.9, using IMGT germline references to assign V/J genes and CDR3. Any read was removed if the V/J assignment was weak (E-value above 1e-6), the CDR3 was missing, or the read contained stop codons, out-of-frame junctions, or ambiguous translated residues. V3J clonotypes were defined as sequences sharing the same inferred V gene, J gene, and CDR3 amino acid sequence. To compute the percentage overlap between repertoires, the number of shared unique clonotypes was divided by the size of the smaller repertoire. Repertoire richness was assessed with RTK rarefaction, the Chao1 estimator, and Recon v2.1 estimates of unobserved clonotypes. For all TCRbeta clonotypes obtained by the gDNA method from a few donors, generation probabilities were computed with OLGA. The clones in this table, taken by TCRdb from immuneACCESS, are in-frame only. Not every clone is retained; where verified, under half of the shortfall comes from an unresolved V gene, and the cause of the rest is unknown. Clone size and V and J calls were adopted from that table, with D and trimming inferred from the DNA. The sample table records some 1.5 million clones; 95% to 97% of these occur just once. Jointly, the top ten make up 0.95% to 1.5% of the sample.

Donors were healthy HIV-negative adults with no recently reported acute infections or vaccinations. Only Caucasian adults living in Nashville, Tennessee, USA were represented among the donors. CD4+ T cells were enriched through magnetic negative selection, after which naive cells were positively selected on CD45RA and the remaining negative fraction served as the memory subset. Blood was collected by leukapheresis, and PBMCs were isolated by Ficoll-Histopaque density gradient centrifugation and then cryopreserved in liquid nitrogen vapor phase. Purity and quantity of every magnetically sorted T cell population were checked by analytical flow cytometry. Each sorted fraction had its genomic DNA isolated and then quantified by UV absorbance on a Nanodrop 2000c. Trimming costs V 6 bases and J 13 bases, and their ends lie 15 bases apart. Spanning cysteine to phenylalanine, the CDR3 consists of 11 amino acids. Of all the DNA, just the CDR3 is kept, 33 bases in frame from base 1. The CDR1 and CDR2 encoded by the germline V gene (reference sequence) are DFQATT and SNEGSKA.

Turning to this clone: This clone's antigen is unknown. Base-call qualities are not available, and no considerably larger clone is one nucleotide away.

The rearranged segments are TRBV20-1 and TRBJ1-4, with a weak D call of TRBD1 (5 bases match). The clonotype originates from a man younger than 45 in good health. Sequences were obtained from naive CD4+ T cells sorted from blood. The sample's cell subset or site label, decoded: CD45RA+ positively selected. This receptor has the CDR3 CSALGRLVLFF. The nucleotide sequence is given as TGCAGTGCCTTGGGACGCCTTGTACTGTTTTTT.